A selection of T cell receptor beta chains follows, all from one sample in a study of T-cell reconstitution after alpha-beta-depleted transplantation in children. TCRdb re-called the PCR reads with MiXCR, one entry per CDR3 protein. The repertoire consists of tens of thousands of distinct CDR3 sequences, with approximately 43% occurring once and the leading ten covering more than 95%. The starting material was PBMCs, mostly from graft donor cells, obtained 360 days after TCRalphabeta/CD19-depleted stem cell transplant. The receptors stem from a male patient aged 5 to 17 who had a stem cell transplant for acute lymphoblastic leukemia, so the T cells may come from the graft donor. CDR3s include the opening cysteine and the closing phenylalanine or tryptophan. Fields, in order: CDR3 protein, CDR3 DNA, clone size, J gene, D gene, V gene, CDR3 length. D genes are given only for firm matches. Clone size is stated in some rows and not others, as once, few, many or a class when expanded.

CDR3 protein: CASSLSGGPYNEQFF; CDR3 DNA: TGTGCCAGCAGCTTATCGGGGGGACCCTACAATGAGCAGTTCTTC; clone size: -; J gene: TRBJ2-1; D gene: TRBD2; V gene: TRBV7-3; CDR3 length: 15
CDR3 protein: CASSTGQGYEQYF; CDR3 DNA: TGCGCCAGCAGCACCGGACAGGGCTACGAGCAGTACTTC; clone size: -; J gene: TRBJ2-7; D gene: TRBD1; V gene: TRBV5-1; CDR3 length: 13
CDR3 protein: CASSSTWTGLYGYTF; CDR3 DNA: TGTGCCAGCAGCTCAACGTGGACGGGGCTTTATGGCTACACCTTC; clone size: -; J gene: TRBJ1-2; D gene: -; V gene: TRBV9; CDR3 length: 15
CDR3 protein: CASSLTPGQGGETQYF; CDR3 DNA: TGTGCCAGCAGCCTCACACCGGGACAGGGGGGAGAGACCCAGTACTTC; clone size: -; J gene: TRBJ2-5; D gene: TRBD1; V gene: TRBV28; CDR3 length: 16
CDR3 protein: CASGLVDSPSLVDEQFF; CDR3 DNA: TGTGCTAGTGGTTTGGTAGACTCCCCTAGCTTGGTCGATGAGCAGTTCTTC; clone size: few; J gene: TRBJ2-1; D gene: -; V gene: TRBV12-5; CDR3 length: 17
CDR3 protein: CASSLNRGALSTDTQYF; CDR3 DNA: TGTGCCAGCAGCTTAAATCGGGGGGCACTTAGCACAGATACGCAGTATTTT; clone size: -; J gene: TRBJ2-3; D gene: -; V gene: TRBV11-2; CDR3 length: 17
CDR3 protein: CASSVGTGMNTEAFF; CDR3 DNA: TGTGCCAGCAGCGTCGGGACAGGAATGAACACTGAAGCTTTCTTT; clone size: -; J gene: TRBJ1-1; D gene: TRBD1; V gene: TRBV9; CDR3 length: 15
CDR3 protein: CASRKGTQYF; CDR3 DNA: TGTGCCAGCAGAAAGGGTACGCAGTATTTT; clone size: -; J gene: TRBJ2-3; D gene: -; V gene: TRBV27; CDR3 length: 10
CDR3 protein: CSAWTASTYEQYF; CDR3 DNA: TGCAGTGCCTGGACAGCGTCCACCTACGAGCAGTACTTC; clone size: -; J gene: TRBJ2-7; D gene: -; V gene: TRBV20-1; CDR3 length: 13
CDR3 protein: CASSQGDYEQYF; CDR3 DNA: TGTGCCAGCAGCCAAGGGGACTACGAGCAGTACTTC; clone size: -; J gene: TRBJ2-7; D gene: -; V gene: TRBV14; CDR3 length: 12
CDR3 protein: CATSRRGVDLNTEAFF; CDR3 DNA: TGTGCCACCAGCCGTCGGGGCGTTGACCTGAACACTGAAGCTTTCTTT; clone size: -; J gene: TRBJ1-1; D gene: -; V gene: TRBV15; CDR3 length: 16
CDR3 protein: CASSTRRNNEQFF; CDR3 DNA: TGTGCCAGTAGTACCCGACGGAACAATGAGCAGTTCTTC; clone size: -; J gene: TRBJ2-1; D gene: -; V gene: TRBV19; CDR3 length: 13
CDR3 protein: CASSPRTGGAGNTEAFF; CDR3 DNA: TGTGCCAGCTCACCCCGGACAGGGGGCGCGGGGAACACTGAAGCTTTCTTT; clone size: -; J gene: TRBJ1-1; D gene: TRBD1; V gene: TRBV18; CDR3 length: 17
CDR3 protein: CASSPGTSLYNEQFF; CDR3 DNA: TGTGCCAGCAGCCCCGGGACTAGCCTCTACAATGAGCAGTTCTTC; clone size: few; J gene: TRBJ2-1; D gene: TRBD2; V gene: TRBV7-3; CDR3 length: 15
CDR3 protein: CASSLWGTSGRTTYNEQFF; CDR3 DNA: TGCGCCAGCAGCTTGTGGGGGACTAGCGGGAGGACAACCTACAATGAGCAGTTCTTC; clone size: -; J gene: TRBJ2-1; D gene: TRBD2; V gene: TRBV5-1; CDR3 length: 19
CDR3 protein: CASSLFAGASTDTQYF; CDR3 DNA: TGTGCCAGCAGCTTATTTGCCGGGGCTAGCACAGATACGCAGTATTTT; clone size: -; J gene: TRBJ2-3; D gene: -; V gene: TRBV7-6; CDR3 length: 16
CDR3 protein: CASSREGTEAFF; CDR3 DNA: TGTGCCAGCAGTCGGGAGGGGACTGAAGCTTTCTTT; clone size: few; J gene: TRBJ1-1; D gene: -; V gene: TRBV9; CDR3 length: 12
CDR3 protein: CASSPTSDRGGSPLHF; CDR3 DNA: TGTGCCAGCTCACCAACTTCGGACAGGGGAGGATCACCCCTCCACTTT; clone size: few; J gene: TRBJ1-6; D gene: TRBD1; V gene: TRBV18; CDR3 length: 16
CDR3 protein: CASSSYRGLFTDTQYF; CDR3 DNA: TGTGCCAGCAGCTCTTACCGGGGGCTGTTCACAGATACGCAGTATTTT; clone size: -; J gene: TRBJ2-3; D gene: -; V gene: TRBV11-2; CDR3 length: 16
CDR3 protein: CASTLRGKLFF; CDR3 DNA: TGTGCCAGCACCCTGAGGGGGAAACTGTTTTTT; clone size: few; J gene: TRBJ1-4; D gene: -; V gene: TRBV6-6; CDR3 length: 11
CDR3 protein: CASSLPDRGDIQYF; CDR3 DNA: TGTGCCAGCAGCCTTCCGGACAGGGGAGACATTCAGTACTTC; clone size: -; J gene: TRBJ2-4; D gene: TRBD1; V gene: TRBV5-4; CDR3 length: 14
CDR3 protein: CASSLGTGNTEAFF; CDR3 DNA: TGTGCCAGCAGCTTAGGGACAGGGAACACTGAAGCTTTCTTT; clone size: -; J gene: TRBJ1-1; D gene: TRBD1; V gene: TRBV7-3; CDR3 length: 14
CDR3 protein: CASNNLKDRGEWDEQFF; CDR3 DNA: TGTGCCAGCAACAACCTAAAGGACAGGGGTGAGTGGGATGAGCAGTTCTTC; clone size: -; J gene: TRBJ2-1; D gene: TRBD1; V gene: TRBV5-6; CDR3 length: 17
CDR3 protein: CSKTRAGVSNEQFF; CDR3 DNA: TGCAGTAAAACTCGAGCGGGAGTAAGTAATGAGCAGTTCTTC; clone size: once; J gene: TRBJ2-1; D gene: TRBD2; V gene: TRBV20-1; CDR3 length: 14
CDR3 protein: CASSRTGTETQYF; CDR3 DNA: TGTGCCAGCAGCCGGACAGGGACAGAGACCCAGTACTTC; clone size: -; J gene: TRBJ2-5; D gene: TRBD1; V gene: TRBV6-1; CDR3 length: 13
CDR3 protein: CASSFTVYQETQYF; CDR3 DNA: TGTGCCAGCAGTTTCACGGTTTACCAAGAGACCCAGTACTTC; clone size: -; J gene: TRBJ2-5; D gene: -; V gene: TRBV12-3/TRBV12-4; CDR3 length: 14
CDR3 protein: CASSTRQGGEKLFF; CDR3 DNA: TGTGCCAGCAGTACCCGACAGGGAGGGGAAAAACTGTTTTTT; clone size: once; J gene: TRBJ1-4; D gene: TRBD1; V gene: TRBV27; CDR3 length: 14
CDR3 protein: CASSLLGQGSYEQYF; CDR3 DNA: TGTGCCAGCAGCCTCCTAGGACAGGGCTCCTACGAGCAGTACTTC; clone size: -; J gene: TRBJ2-7; D gene: TRBD1; V gene: TRBV11-2; CDR3 length: 15
CDR3 protein: CSAAAGNTGELFF; CDR3 DNA: TGCAGTGCCGCAGCGGGTAACACCGGGGAGCTGTTTTTT; clone size: few; J gene: TRBJ2-2; D gene: -; V gene: TRBV20-1; CDR3 length: 13
CDR3 protein: CSVASGSSYEQYF; CDR3 DNA: TGCAGCGTCGCTAGCGGAAGTTCCTACGAGCAGTACTTC; clone size: -; J gene: TRBJ2-7; D gene: TRBD2; V gene: TRBV29-1; CDR3 length: 13
CDR3 protein: CASSQVGTSSYNEQFF; CDR3 DNA: TGCGCCAGCAGCCAAGTGGGCACAAGCTCCTACAATGAGCAGTTCTTC; clone size: -; J gene: TRBJ2-1; D gene: -; V gene: TRBV4-3; CDR3 length: 16
CDR3 protein: CASRESGSYEQYF; CDR3 DNA: TGTGCCAGCAGGGAAAGCGGGAGCTACGAGCAGTACTTC; clone size: -; J gene: TRBJ2-7; D gene: TRBD2; V gene: TRBV28; CDR3 length: 13
CDR3 protein: CASSFAESSYNEQFF; CDR3 DNA: TGCGCCAGCAGCTTCGCGGAAAGCTCCTACAATGAGCAGTTCTTC; clone size: many; J gene: TRBJ2-1; D gene: -; V gene: TRBV5-1; CDR3 length: 15
CDR3 protein: CASSFGHQQETQYF; CDR3 DNA: TGCGCCAGCAGCTTTGGACATCAGCAAGAGACCCAGTACTTC; clone size: -; J gene: TRBJ2-5; D gene: -; V gene: TRBV5-1; CDR3 length: 14
CDR3 protein: CASRRTGVLDTQYF; CDR3 DNA: TGTGCCAGCAGACGGACAGGGGTGTTGGATACGCAGTATTTT; clone size: -; J gene: TRBJ2-3; D gene: TRBD1; V gene: TRBV7-6; CDR3 length: 14
CDR3 protein: CSARGTSGSSYEQYF; CDR3 DNA: TGCAGTGCTAGGGGGACTAGCGGGAGCTCCTACGAGCAGTACTTC; clone size: few; J gene: TRBJ2-7; D gene: TRBD2; V gene: TRBV20-1; CDR3 length: 15
CDR3 protein: CASSPVGTGNSYNEQFF; CDR3 DNA: TGTGCCAGCTCACCAGTGGGAACCGGGAACTCCTACAATGAGCAGTTCTTC; clone size: once; J gene: TRBJ2-1; D gene: -; V gene: TRBV18; CDR3 length: 17
CDR3 protein: CASSLGDRADEQYF; CDR3 DNA: TGTGCCAGCAGCTTGGGGGACAGGGCAGACGAGCAGTACTTC; clone size: many; J gene: TRBJ2-7; D gene: TRBD1; V gene: TRBV5-6; CDR3 length: 14
CDR3 protein: CASRGTGRNTEAFF; CDR3 DNA: TGTGCCAGCAGGGGAACAGGAAGGAACACTGAAGCTTTCTTT; clone size: -; J gene: TRBJ1-1; D gene: -; V gene: TRBV27; CDR3 length: 14
CDR3 protein: CASSLNALMKIGAFF; CDR3 DNA: TGTGCCAGCAGCTTGAATGCATTAATGAAGATCGGAGCTTTCTTT; clone size: -; J gene: TRBJ1-1; D gene: -; V gene: TRBV7-8; CDR3 length: 15
CDR3 protein: CASSQDLTHEQYF; CDR3 DNA: TGTGCCAGCAGCCAAGATCTTACCCACGAGCAGTACTTC; clone size: -; J gene: TRBJ2-7; D gene: -; V gene: TRBV4-2; CDR3 length: 13
CDR3 protein: CASSPTTGSYEQYF; CDR3 DNA: TGTGCCAGCAGCCCGACGACGGGGTCGTACGAGCAGTACTTC; clone size: few; J gene: TRBJ2-7; D gene: -; V gene: TRBV12-3/TRBV12-4; CDR3 length: 14
CDR3 protein: CAITQPYEQYF; CDR3 DNA: TGTGCCATCACTCAGCCTTACGAGCAGTACTTC; clone size: -; J gene: TRBJ2-7; D gene: -; V gene: TRBV10-3; CDR3 length: 11